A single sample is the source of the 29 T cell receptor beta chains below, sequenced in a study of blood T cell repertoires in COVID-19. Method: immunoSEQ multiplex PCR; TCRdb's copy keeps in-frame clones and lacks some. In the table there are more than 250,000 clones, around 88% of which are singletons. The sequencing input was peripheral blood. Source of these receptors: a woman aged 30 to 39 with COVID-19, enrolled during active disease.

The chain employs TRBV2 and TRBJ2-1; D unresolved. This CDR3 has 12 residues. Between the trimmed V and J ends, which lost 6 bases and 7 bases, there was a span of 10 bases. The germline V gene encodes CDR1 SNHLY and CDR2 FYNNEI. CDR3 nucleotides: TGTGCCAGCAGCCTAGGTGATAATGAGCAGTTCTTC. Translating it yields CASSLGDNEQFF.

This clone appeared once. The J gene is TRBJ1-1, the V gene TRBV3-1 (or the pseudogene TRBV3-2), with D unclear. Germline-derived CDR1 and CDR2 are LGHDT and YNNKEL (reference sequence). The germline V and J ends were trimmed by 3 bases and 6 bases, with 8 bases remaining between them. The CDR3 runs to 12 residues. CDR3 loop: CASSQGRAEAFF. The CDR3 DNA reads TGTGCCAGCAGCCAGGGCAGAGCTGAAGCTTTCTTT.

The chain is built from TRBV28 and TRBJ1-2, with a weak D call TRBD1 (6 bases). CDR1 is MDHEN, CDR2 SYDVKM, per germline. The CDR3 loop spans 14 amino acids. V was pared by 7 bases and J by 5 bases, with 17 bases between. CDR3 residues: CASNSRGAGYGYTF. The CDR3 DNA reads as TGTGCCAGCAACTCACGGGGGGCCGGATATGGCTACACCTTC.

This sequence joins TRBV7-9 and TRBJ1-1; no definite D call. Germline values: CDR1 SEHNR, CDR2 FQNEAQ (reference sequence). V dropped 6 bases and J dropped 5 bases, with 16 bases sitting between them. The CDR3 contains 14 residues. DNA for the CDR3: TGTGCCAGCAGGGATGAGGGTCGGGGAACTGAAGCTTTCTTT. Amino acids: CASRDEGRGTEAFF.

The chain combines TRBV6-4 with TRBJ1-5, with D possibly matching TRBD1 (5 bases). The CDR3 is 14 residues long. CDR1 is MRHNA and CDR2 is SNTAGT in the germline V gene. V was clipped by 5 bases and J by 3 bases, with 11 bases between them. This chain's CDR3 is CASSCRQNNQPQHF. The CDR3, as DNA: TGTGCCAGCAGTTGCAGACAGAACAATCAGCCCCAGCATTTT.

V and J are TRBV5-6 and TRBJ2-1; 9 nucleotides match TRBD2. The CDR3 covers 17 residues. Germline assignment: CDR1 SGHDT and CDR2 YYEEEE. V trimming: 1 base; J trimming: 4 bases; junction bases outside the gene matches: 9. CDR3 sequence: CASSLMSGGNPYNEQFF. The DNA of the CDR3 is TGTGCCAGCAGCTTGATGAGCGGGGGGAATCCTTACAATGAGCAGTTCTTC.

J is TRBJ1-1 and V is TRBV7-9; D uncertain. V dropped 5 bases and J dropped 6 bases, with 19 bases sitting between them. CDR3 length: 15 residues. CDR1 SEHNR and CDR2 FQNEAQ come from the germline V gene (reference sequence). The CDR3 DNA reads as TGTGCCAGCAGCCCCCTACTTGACATGATGGCTGAAGCTTTCTTT. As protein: CASSPLLDMMAEAFF. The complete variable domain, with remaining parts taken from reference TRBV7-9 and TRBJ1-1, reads DTGVSQNPRHKITKRGQNVTFRCDPISEHNRLYWYRQTLGQGPEFLTYFQNEAQLEKSRLLSDRFSAERPKGSFSTLEIQRTEQGDSAMYLCASSPLLDMMAEAFFGQGTRLTVV.

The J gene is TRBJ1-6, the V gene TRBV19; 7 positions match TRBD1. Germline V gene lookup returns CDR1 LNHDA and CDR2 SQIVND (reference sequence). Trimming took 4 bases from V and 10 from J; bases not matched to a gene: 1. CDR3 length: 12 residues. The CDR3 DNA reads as TGTGCCAGTAGTACAGGGGGATCACCCCTCCACTTT. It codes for CASSTGGSPLHF.

This CDR3 is CASSPRGTKETQYF. Here the CDR3 DNA reads TGTGCCAGTAGTCCCAGGGGAACCAAAGAGACCCAGTACTTC. The chain couples TRBV19 to TRBJ2-5, with a weak D call TRBD1 (6 bases). Looked up from germline, CDR1 is LNHDA and CDR2 is SQIVND (reference sequence). The CDR3 consists of 14 residues. Trimming took 5 bases from V and 3 from J, leaving 13 bases between them.

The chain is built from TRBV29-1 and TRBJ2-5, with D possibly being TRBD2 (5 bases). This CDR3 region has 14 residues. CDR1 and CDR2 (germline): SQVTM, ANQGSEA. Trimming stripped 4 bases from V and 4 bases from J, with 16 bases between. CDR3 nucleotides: TGCAGCGTTGGAAGCGGAACCTCTCGAGAGACCCAGTACTTC. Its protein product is CSVGSGTSRETQYF.

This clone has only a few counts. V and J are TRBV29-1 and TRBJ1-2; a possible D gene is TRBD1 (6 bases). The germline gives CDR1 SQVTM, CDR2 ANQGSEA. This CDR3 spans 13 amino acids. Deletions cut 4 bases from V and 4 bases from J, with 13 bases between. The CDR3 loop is CSVGVDRRYGYTF. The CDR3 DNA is TGCAGCGTTGGAGTAGACAGGCGCTATGGCTACACCTTC.

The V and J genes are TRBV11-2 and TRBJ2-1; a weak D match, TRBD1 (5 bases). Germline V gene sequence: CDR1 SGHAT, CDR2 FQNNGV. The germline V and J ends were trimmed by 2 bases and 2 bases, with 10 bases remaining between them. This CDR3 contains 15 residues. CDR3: CASSLTGRAYNEQFF. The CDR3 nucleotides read TGTGCCAGCAGCTTAACAGGCAGAGCCTACAATGAGCAGTTCTTC. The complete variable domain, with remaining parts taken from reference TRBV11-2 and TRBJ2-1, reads EAGVAQSPRYKIIEKRQSVAFWCNPISGHATLYWYQQILGQGPKLLIQFQNNGVVDDSQLPKDRFSAERLKGVDSTLKIQPAKLEDSAVYLCASSLTGRAYNEQFFGPGTRLTVL.

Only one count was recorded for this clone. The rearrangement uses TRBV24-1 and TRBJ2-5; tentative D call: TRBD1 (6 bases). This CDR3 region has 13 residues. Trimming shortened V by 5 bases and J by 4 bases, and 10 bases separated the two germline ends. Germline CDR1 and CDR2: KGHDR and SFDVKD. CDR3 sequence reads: CATSGGGGETQYF. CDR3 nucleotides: TGTGCCACCAGTGGAGGGGGTGGAGAGACCCAGTACTTC.

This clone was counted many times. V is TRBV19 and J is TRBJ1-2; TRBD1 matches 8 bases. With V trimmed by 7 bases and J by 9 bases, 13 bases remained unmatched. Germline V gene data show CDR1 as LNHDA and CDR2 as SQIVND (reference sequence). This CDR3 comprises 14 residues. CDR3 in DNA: TGTGCCAGTACCCAGGGACAGGCCGGCGATAGCTACACCTTC. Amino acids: CASTQGQAGDSYTF.

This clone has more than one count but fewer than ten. The CDR3: CASSPLGGTLGPTNEKLFF. CDR3 bases: TGCGCCAGCAGCCCCCTGGGTGGGACACTGGGTCCAACTAATGAAAAACTGTTTTTT. This sequence joins TRBV4-1 and TRBJ1-4, with D perhaps TRBD1 (6 bases). CDR1 and CDR2 (germline): MGHRA, YSYEKL. The CDR3 runs 19 residues. V was shortened by 4 bases and J by 0 bases, with 21 bases between the two germline ends.

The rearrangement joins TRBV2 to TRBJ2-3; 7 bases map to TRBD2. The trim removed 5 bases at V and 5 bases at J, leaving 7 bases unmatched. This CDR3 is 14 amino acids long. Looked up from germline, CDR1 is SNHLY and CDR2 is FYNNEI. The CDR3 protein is CASSRGTIQDTQYF. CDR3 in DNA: TGTGCCAGCAGTCGAGGGACTATTCAAGATACGCAGTATTTT.

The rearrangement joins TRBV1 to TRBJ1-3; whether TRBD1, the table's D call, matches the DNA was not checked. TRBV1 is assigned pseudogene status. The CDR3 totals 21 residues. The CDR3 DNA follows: TGCACCAGCAGCCAAGACAGGGAAAAGGGGGTGTTAGTGAGCTCTGGAAACACCATATATTTT. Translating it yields CTSSQDREKGVLVSSGNTIYF.

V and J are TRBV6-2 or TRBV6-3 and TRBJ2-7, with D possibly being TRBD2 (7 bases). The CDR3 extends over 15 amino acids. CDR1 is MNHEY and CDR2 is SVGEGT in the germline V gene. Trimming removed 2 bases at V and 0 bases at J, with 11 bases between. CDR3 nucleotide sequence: TGTGCCAGCAGTTACGGCGGGGGCCTCTCCTACGAGCAGTACTTC. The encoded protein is CASSYGGGLSYEQYF.

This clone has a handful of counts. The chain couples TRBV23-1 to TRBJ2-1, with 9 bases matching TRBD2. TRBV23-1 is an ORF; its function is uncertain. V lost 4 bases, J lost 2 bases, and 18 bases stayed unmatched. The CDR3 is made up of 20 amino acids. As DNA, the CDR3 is TGCGCCAGCAGTCCTTTCAAAGATAGCGGGGGCCCAGGCCCCTACAATGAGCAGTTCTTC. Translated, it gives CASSPFKDSGGPGPYNEQFF.

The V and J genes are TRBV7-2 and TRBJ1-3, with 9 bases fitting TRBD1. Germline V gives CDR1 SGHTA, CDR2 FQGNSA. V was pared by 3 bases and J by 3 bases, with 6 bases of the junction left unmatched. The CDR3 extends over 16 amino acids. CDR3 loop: CASSFGTGKGGNTIYF. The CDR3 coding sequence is TGTGCCAGCAGCTTTGGGACAGGGAAAGGTGGAAACACCATATATTTT.

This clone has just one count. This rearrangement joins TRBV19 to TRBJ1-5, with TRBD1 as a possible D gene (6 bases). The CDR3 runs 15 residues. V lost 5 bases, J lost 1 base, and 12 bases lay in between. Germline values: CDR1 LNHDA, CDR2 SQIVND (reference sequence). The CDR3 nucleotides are TGTGCCAGTAGTCTACAGGGATTAAGCAATCAGCCCCAGCATTTT. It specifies CASSLQGLSNQPQHF. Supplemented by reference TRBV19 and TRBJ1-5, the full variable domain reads DGGITQSPKYLFRKEGQNVTLSCEQNLNHDAMYWYRQDPGQGLRLIYYSQIVNDFQKGDIAEGYSVSREKKESFPLTVTSAQKNPTAFYLCASSLQGLSNQPQHFGDGTRLSIL.

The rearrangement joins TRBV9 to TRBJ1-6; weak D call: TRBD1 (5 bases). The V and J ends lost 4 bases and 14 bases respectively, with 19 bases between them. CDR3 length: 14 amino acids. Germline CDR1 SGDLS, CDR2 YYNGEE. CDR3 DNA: TGTGCCAGCAGCTACGGGACCGGGAGGGGAGCCCTCCACTTT. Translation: CASSYGTGRGALHF.

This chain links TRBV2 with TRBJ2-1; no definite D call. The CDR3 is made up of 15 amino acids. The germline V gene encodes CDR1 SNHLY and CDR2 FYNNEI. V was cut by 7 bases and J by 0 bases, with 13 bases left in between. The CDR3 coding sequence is TGTGCCAGCATGGTAACGCCGAGCTCCTACAATGAGCAGTTCTTC. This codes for CASMVTPSSYNEQFF.

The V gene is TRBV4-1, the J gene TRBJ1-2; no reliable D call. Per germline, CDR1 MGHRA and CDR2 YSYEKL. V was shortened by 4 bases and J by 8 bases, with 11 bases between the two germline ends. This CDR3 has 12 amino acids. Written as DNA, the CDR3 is TGCGCCAGCAGCCGAGGAATTTCGGGCTACACCTTC. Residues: CASSRGISGYTF.

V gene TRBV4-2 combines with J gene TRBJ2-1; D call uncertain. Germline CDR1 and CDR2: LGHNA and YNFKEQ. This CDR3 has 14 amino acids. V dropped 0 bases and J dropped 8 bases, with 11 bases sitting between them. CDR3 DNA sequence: TGTGCCAGCAGCCAAGAACTCCGAGGCGATGAGCAGTTCTTC. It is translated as CASSQELRGDEQFF.

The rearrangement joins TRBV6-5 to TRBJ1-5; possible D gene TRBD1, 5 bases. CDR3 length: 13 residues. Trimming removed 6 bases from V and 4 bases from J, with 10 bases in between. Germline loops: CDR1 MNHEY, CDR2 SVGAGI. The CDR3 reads CASSIDRNQPQHF. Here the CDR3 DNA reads TGTGCCAGCAGCATAGACAGAAATCAGCCCCAGCATTTT.

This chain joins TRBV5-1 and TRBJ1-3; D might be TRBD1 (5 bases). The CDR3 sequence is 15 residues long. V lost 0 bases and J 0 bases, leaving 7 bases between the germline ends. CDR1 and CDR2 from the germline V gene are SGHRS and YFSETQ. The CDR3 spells CASSLDGGSGNTIYF. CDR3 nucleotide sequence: TGCGCCAGCAGCTTGGACGGGGGCTCTGGAAACACCATATATTTT.

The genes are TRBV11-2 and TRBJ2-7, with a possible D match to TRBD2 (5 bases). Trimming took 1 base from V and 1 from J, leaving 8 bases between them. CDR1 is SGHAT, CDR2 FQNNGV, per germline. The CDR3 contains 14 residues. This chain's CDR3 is CASSLGSGSYEQYF. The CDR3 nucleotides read TGTGCCAGCAGCTTAGGGTCGGGGTCCTACGAGCAGTACTTC.

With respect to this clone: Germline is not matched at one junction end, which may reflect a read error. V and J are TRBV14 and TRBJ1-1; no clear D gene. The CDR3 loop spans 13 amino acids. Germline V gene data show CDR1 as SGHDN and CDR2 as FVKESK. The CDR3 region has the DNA TGTGCCAGCAGCAAAGACCCCTACACTGAAGCTTTCTTT. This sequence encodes CASSKDPYTEAFF.